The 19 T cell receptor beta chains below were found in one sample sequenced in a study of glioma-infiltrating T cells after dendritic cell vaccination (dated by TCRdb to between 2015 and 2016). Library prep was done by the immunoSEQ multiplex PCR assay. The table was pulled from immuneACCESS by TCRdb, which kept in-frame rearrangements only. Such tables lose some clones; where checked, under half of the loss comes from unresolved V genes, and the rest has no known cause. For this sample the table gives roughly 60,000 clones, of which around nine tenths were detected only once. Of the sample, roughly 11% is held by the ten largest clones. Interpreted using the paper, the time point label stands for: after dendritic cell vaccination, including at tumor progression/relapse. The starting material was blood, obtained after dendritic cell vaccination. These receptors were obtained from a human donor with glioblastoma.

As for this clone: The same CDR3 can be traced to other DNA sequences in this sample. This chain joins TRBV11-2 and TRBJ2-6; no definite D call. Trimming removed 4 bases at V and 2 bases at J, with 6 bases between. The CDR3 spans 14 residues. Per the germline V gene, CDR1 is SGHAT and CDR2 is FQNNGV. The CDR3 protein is CASSWATGANVLTF. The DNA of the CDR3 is TGTGCCAGCAGCTGGGCAACTGGGGCCAACGTCCTGACTTTC. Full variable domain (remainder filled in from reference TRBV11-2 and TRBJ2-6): EAGVAQSPRYKIIEKRQSVAFWCNPISGHATLYWYQQILGQGPKLLIQFQNNGVVDDSQLPKDRFSAERLKGVDSTLKIQPAKLEDSAVYLCASSWATGANVLTFGAGSRLTVL.

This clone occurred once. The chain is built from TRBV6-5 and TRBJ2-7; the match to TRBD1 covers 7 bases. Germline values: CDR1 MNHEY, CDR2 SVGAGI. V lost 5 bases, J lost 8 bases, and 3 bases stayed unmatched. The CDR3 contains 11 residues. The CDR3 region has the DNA TGTGCCAGCAGTGACAGGGACAAGCAGTACTTC. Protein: CASSDRDKQYF.

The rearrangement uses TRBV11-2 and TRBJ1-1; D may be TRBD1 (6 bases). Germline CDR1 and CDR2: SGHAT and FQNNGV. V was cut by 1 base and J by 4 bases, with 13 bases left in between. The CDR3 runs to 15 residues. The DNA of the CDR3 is TGTGCCAGCAGCTTAGTTTGGGGGGGCACCACTGAAGCTTTCTTT. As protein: CASSLVWGGTTEAFF.

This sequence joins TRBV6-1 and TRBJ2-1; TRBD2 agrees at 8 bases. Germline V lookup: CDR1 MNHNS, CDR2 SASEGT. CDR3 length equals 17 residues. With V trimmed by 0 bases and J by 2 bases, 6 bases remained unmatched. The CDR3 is CASSEAISGETYNEQFF. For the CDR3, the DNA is TGTGCCAGCAGTGAAGCTATTAGCGGGGAAACCTACAATGAGCAGTTCTTC.

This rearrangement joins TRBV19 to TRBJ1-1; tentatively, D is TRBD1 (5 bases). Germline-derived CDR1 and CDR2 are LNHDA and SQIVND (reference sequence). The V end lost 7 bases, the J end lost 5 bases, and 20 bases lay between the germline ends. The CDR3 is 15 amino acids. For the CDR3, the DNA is TGTGCCAGTAATCACCTGTCCCCTAGGGGTACTGAAGCTTTCTTT. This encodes CASNHLSPRGTEAFF.

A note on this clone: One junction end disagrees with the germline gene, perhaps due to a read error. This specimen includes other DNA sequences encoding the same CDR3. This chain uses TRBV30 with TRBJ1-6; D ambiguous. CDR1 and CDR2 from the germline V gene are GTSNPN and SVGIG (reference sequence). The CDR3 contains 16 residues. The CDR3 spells CALCRTGSSYNSPLHF. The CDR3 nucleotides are TGTGCCCTATGCCGGACTGGGAGCTCCTATAATTCCCCCCTCCACTTT.

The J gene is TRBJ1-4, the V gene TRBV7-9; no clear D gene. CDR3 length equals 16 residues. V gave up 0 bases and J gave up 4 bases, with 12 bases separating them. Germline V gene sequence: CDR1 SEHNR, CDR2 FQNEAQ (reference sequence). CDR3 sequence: CASSLARTRLNEKLFF. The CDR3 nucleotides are TGTGCCAGCAGCTTAGCAAGGACTCGCCTTAATGAAAAACTGTTTTTT.

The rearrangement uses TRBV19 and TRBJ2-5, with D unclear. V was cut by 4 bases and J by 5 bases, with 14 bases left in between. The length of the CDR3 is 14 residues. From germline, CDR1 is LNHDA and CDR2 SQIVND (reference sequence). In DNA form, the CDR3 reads TGTGCCAGTAGTACTGGGCCTCCTGGCGAGACCCAGTACTTC. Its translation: CASSTGPPGETQYF.

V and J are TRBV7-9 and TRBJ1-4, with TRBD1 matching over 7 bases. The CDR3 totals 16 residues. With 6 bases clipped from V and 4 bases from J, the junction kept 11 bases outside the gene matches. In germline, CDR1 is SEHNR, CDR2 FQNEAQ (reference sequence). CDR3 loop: CASSQKTGPDNEKLFF. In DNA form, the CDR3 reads TGTGCCAGCAGTCAAAAGACAGGGCCAGATAATGAAAAACTGTTTTTT.

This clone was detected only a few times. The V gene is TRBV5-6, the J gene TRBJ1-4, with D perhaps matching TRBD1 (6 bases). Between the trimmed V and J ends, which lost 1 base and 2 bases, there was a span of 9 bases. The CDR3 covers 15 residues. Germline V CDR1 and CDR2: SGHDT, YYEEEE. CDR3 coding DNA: TGTGCCAGCAGCTTGCAGCAGGGGACTAATGAAAAACTGTTTTTT. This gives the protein CASSLQQGTNEKLFF.

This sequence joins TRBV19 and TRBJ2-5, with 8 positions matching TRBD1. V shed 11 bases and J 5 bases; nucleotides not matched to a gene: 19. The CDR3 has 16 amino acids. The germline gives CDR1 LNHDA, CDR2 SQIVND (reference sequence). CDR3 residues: CAFCRPGTGQKETQYF. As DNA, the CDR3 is TGTGCCTTCTGCCGGCCCGGGACAGGCCAAAAGGAGACCCAGTACTTC.

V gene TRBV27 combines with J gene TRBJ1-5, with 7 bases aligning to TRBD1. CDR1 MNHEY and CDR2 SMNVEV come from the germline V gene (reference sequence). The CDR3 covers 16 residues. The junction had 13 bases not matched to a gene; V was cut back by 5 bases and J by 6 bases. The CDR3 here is CASSRTGGGAGQPQHF. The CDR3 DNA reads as TGTGCCAGCAGTCGGACTGGAGGGGGCGCGGGTCAGCCCCAGCATTTT.

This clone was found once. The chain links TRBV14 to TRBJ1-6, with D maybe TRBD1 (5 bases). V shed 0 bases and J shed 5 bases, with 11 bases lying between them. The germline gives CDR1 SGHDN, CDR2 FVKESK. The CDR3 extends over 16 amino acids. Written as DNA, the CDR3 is TGTGCCAGCAGCCAAGATACTCCAGGGAATAATTCACCCCTCCACTTT. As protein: CASSQDTPGNNSPLHF.

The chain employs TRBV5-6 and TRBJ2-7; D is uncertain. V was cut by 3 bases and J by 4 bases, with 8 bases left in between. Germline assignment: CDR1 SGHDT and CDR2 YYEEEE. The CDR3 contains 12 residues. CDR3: CASSSGFYEQYF. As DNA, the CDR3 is TGTGCCAGCAGCTCAGGATTTTACGAGCAGTACTTC.

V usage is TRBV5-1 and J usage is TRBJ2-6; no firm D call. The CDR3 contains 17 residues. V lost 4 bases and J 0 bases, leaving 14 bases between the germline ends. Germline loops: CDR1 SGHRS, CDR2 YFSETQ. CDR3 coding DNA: TGCGCCAGCAGCCCCACGGCTGTAGCCTCTGGGGCCAACGTCCTGACTTTC. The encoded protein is CASSPTAVASGANVLTF.

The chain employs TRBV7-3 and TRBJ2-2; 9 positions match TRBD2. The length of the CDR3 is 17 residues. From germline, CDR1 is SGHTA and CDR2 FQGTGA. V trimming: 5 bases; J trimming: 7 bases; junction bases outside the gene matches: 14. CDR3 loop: CASSPRGLAGIGGELFF. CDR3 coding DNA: TGTGCCAGCAGCCCAAGGGGGCTAGCGGGGATTGGCGGGGAGCTGTTTTTT.

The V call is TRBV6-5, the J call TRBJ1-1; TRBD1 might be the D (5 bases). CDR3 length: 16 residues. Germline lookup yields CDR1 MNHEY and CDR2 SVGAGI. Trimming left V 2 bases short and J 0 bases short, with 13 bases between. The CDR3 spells CASSYGRGLLNTEAFF. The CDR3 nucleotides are TGTGCCAGCAGTTACGGAAGGGGACTGTTGAACACTGAAGCTTTCTTT.

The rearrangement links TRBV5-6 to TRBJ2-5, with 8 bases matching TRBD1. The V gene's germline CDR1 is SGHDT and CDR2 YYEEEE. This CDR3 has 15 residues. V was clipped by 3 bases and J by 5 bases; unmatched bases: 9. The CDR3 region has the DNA TGTGCCAGCAGCTACATCGGCAGGGGGCGTGAGACCCAGTACTTC. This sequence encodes CASSYIGRGRETQYF.

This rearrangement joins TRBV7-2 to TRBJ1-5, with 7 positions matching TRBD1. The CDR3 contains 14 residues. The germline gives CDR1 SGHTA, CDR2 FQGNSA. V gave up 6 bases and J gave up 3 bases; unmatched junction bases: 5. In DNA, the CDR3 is TGTGCCAGCAGGATGACAGGGACCAATCAGCCCCAGCATTTT. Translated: CASRMTGTNQPQHF.